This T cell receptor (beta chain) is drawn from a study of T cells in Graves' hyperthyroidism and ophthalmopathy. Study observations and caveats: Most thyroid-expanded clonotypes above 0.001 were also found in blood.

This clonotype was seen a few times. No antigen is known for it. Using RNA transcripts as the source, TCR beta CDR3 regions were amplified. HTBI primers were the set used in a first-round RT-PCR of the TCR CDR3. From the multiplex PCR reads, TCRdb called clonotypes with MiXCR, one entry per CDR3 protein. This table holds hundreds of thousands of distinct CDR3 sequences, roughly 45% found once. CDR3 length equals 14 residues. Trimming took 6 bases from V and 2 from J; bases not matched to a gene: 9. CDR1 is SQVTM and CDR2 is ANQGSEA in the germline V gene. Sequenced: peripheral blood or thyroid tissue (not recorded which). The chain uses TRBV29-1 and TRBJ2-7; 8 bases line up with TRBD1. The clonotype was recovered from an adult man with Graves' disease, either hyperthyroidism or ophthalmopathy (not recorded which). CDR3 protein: CSVLDRVGTYEQYF. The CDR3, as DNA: TGCAGCGTCCTGGACAGGGTAGGGACCTACGAGCAGTACTTC.